Listed below are T cell receptor beta chains from one sample, sequenced in a study of blood T cell repertoires in COVID-19. The repertoire was sequenced with immunoSEQ multiplex PCR; TCRdb's copy has only in-frame clones and lacks some. The data contain 65,000 to 90,000 clones, roughly 80% of them seen just once; the ten biggest clones take up around 2%. Sequenced material: peripheral blood. The receptors were sampled from a man between 65 and 85 years old with COVID-19, enrolled during active disease. Each CDR3 is given with its conserved first and last residue. Fields, in order: D gene, J gene, clone size, V gene, CDR3 protein, CDR3 DNA. D genes are given only for firm matches. For some rows the clone size is stated as once, few or many, or as a class when expanded; others skip it.

D: .
J: TRBJ1-2
size: .
V: TRBV6-6
CDR3: CASSVGEDYGYTF
DNA: TGTGCCAGCAGCGTGGGGGAGGACTATGGCTACACCTTC

D: .
J: TRBJ1-1
size: .
V: TRBV18
CDR3: CASSHQDRNTEAFF
DNA: TGTGCCAGCTCACACCAGGACAGGAACACTGAAGCTTTCTTT

D: TRBD2
J: TRBJ2-1
size: .
V: TRBV19
CDR3: CASCTSGSSYNEQFF
DNA: TGTGCCAGTTGCACTAGCGGGAGCTCCTACAATGAGCAGTTCTTC

D: TRBD2
J: TRBJ2-5
size: .
V: TRBV14
CDR3: CASSQDGLARETQYF
DNA: TGTGCCAGCAGCCAAGACGGACTAGCGAGGGAGACCCAGTACTTC

D: TRBD1
J: TRBJ1-5
size: .
V: TRBV23-1
CDR3: CASRTGLKQPQHF
DNA: TGCGCCAGCAGGACAGGGTTGAAACAGCCCCAGCATTTT

D: TRBD2
J: TRBJ2-3
size: .
V: TRBV7-2
CDR3: CASSLGSGAINTQYF
DNA: TGTGCCAGCAGCTTAGGTAGCGGGGCGATTAATACGCAGTATTTT

D: .
J: TRBJ2-5
size: once
V: TRBV24-1
CDR3: CATSDPKPPETQYF
DNA: TGTGCCACCAGTGATCCGAAGCCCCCGGAGACCCAGTACTTC

D: .
J: TRBJ1-2
size: .
V: TRBV5-4
CDR3: CASSLETGRFGYTF
DNA: TGTGCCAGCAGCTTAGAAACAGGGCGATTTGGCTACACCTTC

D: .
J: TRBJ2-3
size: few
V: TRBV4-1
CDR3: CASSYSTDTQYF
DNA: TGCGCCAGCAGCTATAGCACAGATACGCAGTATTTT

D: TRBD2
J: TRBJ2-7
size: .
V: TRBV5-1
CDR3: CASSFQGLALDEQYF
DNA: TGCGCCAGCAGCTTCCAAGGACTAGCGTTGGACGAGCAGTACTTC

D: .
J: TRBJ1-3
size: once
V: TRBV9
CDR3: CASSVDLGGALRNTIYF
DNA: TGTGCCAGCAGCGTAGACCTGGGTGGGGCCCTTCGAAACACCATATATTTT

D: TRBD2
J: TRBJ2-7
size: medium-sized
V: TRBV6-2/TRBV6-3
CDR3: CASSYESGGPLEQYF
DNA: TGTGCCAGCAGTTACGAATCGGGAGGGCCCCTGGAGCAGTACTTC

D: .
J: TRBJ1-1
size: few
V: TRBV19
CDR3: CASSTRGGTEAFF
DNA: TGTGCCAGTAGTACGAGGGGGGGCACTGAAGCTTTCTTT

D: TRBD2
J: TRBJ2-7
size: .
V: TRBV28
CDR3: CASSGRGDYEQYF
DNA: TGTGCCAGCAGTGGGAGGGGTGACTACGAGCAGTACTTC

D: .
J: TRBJ2-1
size: .
V: TRBV11-2
CDR3: CASSLGGRRSYNEQFF
DNA: TGTGCCAGCAGCTTAGGGGGCAGGCGCTCCTACAATGAGCAGTTCTTC

D: .
J: TRBJ1-4
size: .
V: TRBV10-3
CDR3: CATRQPSRGMSSNEKLFF
DNA: TGTGCCACCCGGCAGCCCAGCAGGGGTATGTCCAGTAATGAAAAACTGTTTTTT

D: .
J: TRBJ2-7
size: .
V: TRBV5-1
CDR3: CASSSREDEQYF
DNA: TGCGCCAGCAGCTCGAGGGAGGACGAGCAGTACTTC

D: TRBD2
J: TRBJ2-3
size: .
V: TRBV19
CDR3: CATRRRGGRSLKTDTQYF
DNA: TGTGCCACCCGACGTCGCGGCGGGAGGTCCTTGAAAACAGATACGCAGTATTTT

D: .
J: TRBJ1-4
size: .
V: TRBV5-4
CDR3: CASSFGGGNEKLFF
DNA: TGTGCCAGCAGCTTTGGTGGAGGTAATGAAAAACTGTTTTTT

D: TRBD1
J: TRBJ2-1
size: .
V: TRBV27
CDR3: CASSRTGIDDEQFF
DNA: TGTGCCAGCAGTAGGACAGGGATCGACGATGAGCAGTTCTTC

D: .
J: TRBJ1-2
size: .
V: TRBV6-5
CDR3: CATNPGQSYGYTF
DNA: TGTGCCACAAACCCCGGACAGTCCTATGGCTACACCTTC

D: .
J: TRBJ2-1
size: .
V: TRBV7-2
CDR3: CASSLSRPQGEQFF
DNA: TGTGCCAGCAGCTTAAGTCGCCCCCAGGGTGAGCAGTTCTTC

D: TRBD1
J: TRBJ2-7
size: .
V: TRBV28
CDR3: CASTTTPGTGSYEQYF
DNA: TGTGCCAGCACTACAACCCCCGGGACAGGGAGTTACGAGCAGTACTTC

D: TRBD1
J: TRBJ2-1
size: .
V: TRBV9
CDR3: CASSVGRLWDSNSYNEQFF
DNA: TGTGCCAGCAGCGTAGGGCGCTTATGGGACAGCAACTCCTACAATGAGCAGTTCTTC

D: TRBD2
J: TRBJ2-1
size: .
V: TRBV7-2
CDR3: CASSLGAGESYNEQFF
DNA: TGTGCCAGCAGCTTAGGAGCGGGAGAATCCTACAATGAGCAGTTCTTC

D: .
J: TRBJ1-1
size: .
V: TRBV7-3
CDR3: CASTVVHTEAFF
DNA: TGTGCCAGCACGGTCGTGCACACTGAAGCTTTCTTT

D: TRBD1
J: TRBJ2-7
size: .
V: TRBV10-3
CDR3: CAIPQDRESSYEQYF
DNA: TGTGCCATCCCTCAGGACAGGGAAAGCTCCTACGAGCAGTACTTC

D: .
J: TRBJ1-5
size: .
V: TRBV19
CDR3: CASSIVNRVFADSNQPQHF
DNA: TGTGCCAGTAGTATTGTCAACAGGGTTTTTGCCGATAGCAATCAGCCCCAGCATTTT

D: .
J: TRBJ2-4
size: .
V: TRBV12-3/TRBV12-4
CDR3: CASSLSSDNIQYF
DNA: TGTGCCAGCAGTCTGTCTAGCGACAACATTCAGTACTTC

D: TRBD2
J: TRBJ2-7
size: .
V: TRBV18
CDR3: CASCTVGLAYEQYF
DNA: TGTGCCAGCTGCACCGTAGGACTAGCCTACGAGCAGTACTTC

D: .
J: TRBJ2-7
size: .
V: TRBV9
CDR3: CASSVGVAGFSYEQYF
DNA: TGTGCCAGCAGCGTAGGAGTTGCGGGCTTCTCCTACGAGCAGTACTTC

D: TRBD2
J: TRBJ2-3
size: .
V: TRBV19
CDR3: CASTPREGLAIFTQYF
DNA: TGTGCCAGTACCCCGAGGGAGGGACTAGCCATTTTTACGCAGTATTTT

D: TRBD1
J: TRBJ2-7
size: few
V: TRBV28
CDR3: CASSFSGTGEREQYF
DNA: TGTGCCAGCAGTTTCTCCGGGACAGGGGAACGCGAGCAGTACTTC

D: .
J: TRBJ2-5
size: once
V: TRBV11-3
CDR3: CASSRDFQETQYF
DNA: TGTGCCAGCAGCCGGGACTTCCAAGAGACCCAGTACTTC

D: TRBD1
J: TRBJ2-3
size: .
V: TRBV4-3
CDR3: CASSRQGTDTQYF
DNA: TGCGCCAGCAGTCGACAGGGAACAGATACGCAGTATTTT

D: TRBD1
J: TRBJ2-2
size: .
V: TRBV9
CDR3: CASSVGDSRAGELFF
DNA: TGTGCCAGCAGCGTAGGGGACAGTCGAGCCGGGGAGCTGTTTTTT

D: TRBD1
J: TRBJ2-1
size: .
V: TRBV5-6
CDR3: CASSSGQGGQFF
DNA: TGTGCCAGCAGCTCCGGACAGGGAGGGCAGTTCTTC

D: .
J: TRBJ1-2
size: .
V: TRBV27
CDR3: CASSLSSGLGYTF
DNA: TGTGCCAGCAGTTTATCGAGTGGGCTTGGCTACACCTTC

D: TRBD1
J: TRBJ1-1
size: .
V: TRBV18
CDR3: CASSPPTGQRGEAFF
DNA: TGTGCCAGCTCACCACCGACGGGACAGCGCGGTGAAGCTTTCTTT

D: TRBD2
J: TRBJ2-1
size: .
V: TRBV7-6
CDR3: CASSWTSGTYNEQFF
DNA: TGTGCCAGCAGCTGGACTAGCGGGACCTACAATGAGCAGTTCTTC

D: .
J: TRBJ2-7
size: .
V: TRBV7-2
CDR3: CASSRKGGQSAYEQYF
DNA: TGTGCCAGCAGCCGGAAGGGGGGACAGTCGGCCTACGAGCAGTACTTC

D: TRBD2
J: TRBJ2-1
size: .
V: TRBV11-3
CDR3: CASSLGTSGSDEQFF
DNA: TGTGCCAGCAGCTTAGGGACTAGCGGGAGTGATGAGCAGTTCTTC

D: TRBD1
J: TRBJ2-1
size: .
V: TRBV5-1
CDR3: CASSLGQGVSYNEQFF
DNA: TGCGCCAGCAGCTTGGGACAGGGAGTTTCCTACAATGAGCAGTTCTTC

D: TRBD2
J: TRBJ2-1
size: once
V: TRBV9
CDR3: CASSARTSGRGGEQFF
DNA: TGTGCCAGCAGCGCCCGGACTAGCGGGAGAGGAGGTGAGCAGTTCTTC

D: TRBD2
J: TRBJ2-1
size: .
V: TRBV7-2
CDR3: CASSSYLAGGPNEQFF
DNA: TGTGCCAGCAGCTCCTATCTAGCGGGAGGGCCTAATGAGCAGTTCTTC

D: TRBD1
J: TRBJ2-7
size: few
V: TRBV28
CDR3: CASSYRTGGFSSYEQYF
DNA: TGTGCCAGCAGTTACAGGACAGGGGGCTTCTCCTCCTACGAGCAGTACTTC

D: TRBD1
J: TRBJ2-1
size: once
V: TRBV9
CDR3: CASSDRGEYNEQFF
DNA: TGTGCCAGCAGCGACAGGGGGGAGTACAATGAGCAGTTCTTC

D: .
J: TRBJ1-4
size: few
V: TRBV2
CDR3: CASSETQTSPTAKLFF
DNA: TGTGCCAGCAGTGAAACACAGACCAGCCCAACGGCGAAACTGTTTTTT

D: .
J: TRBJ1-2
size: .
V: TRBV3-1/TRBV3-2
CDR3: CASSLQAFGYTF
DNA: TGTGCCAGCAGCCTCCAGGCTTTCGGCTACACCTTC

D: TRBD1
J: TRBJ1-5
size: .
V: TRBV19
CDR3: CASRSPAGQGNLDF
DNA: TGTGCCAGTCGATCACCCGCCGGACAGGGAAATTTAGATTTT